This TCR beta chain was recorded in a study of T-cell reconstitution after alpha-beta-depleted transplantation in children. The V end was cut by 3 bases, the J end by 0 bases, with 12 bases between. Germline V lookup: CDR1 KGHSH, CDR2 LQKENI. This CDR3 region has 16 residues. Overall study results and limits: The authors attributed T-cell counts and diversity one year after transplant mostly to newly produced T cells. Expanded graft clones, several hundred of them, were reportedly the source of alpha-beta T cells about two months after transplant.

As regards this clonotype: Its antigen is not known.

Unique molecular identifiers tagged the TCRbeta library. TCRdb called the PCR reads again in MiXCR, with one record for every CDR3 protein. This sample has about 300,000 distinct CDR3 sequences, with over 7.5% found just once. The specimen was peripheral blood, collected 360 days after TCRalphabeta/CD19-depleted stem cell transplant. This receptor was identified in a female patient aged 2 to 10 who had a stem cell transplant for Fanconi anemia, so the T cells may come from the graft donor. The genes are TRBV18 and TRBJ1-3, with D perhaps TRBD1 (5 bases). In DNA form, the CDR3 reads TGTGCCAGCTCACCCTACAGGTCCCGCTCTGGAAACACCATATATTTT. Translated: CASSPYRSRSGNTIYF.